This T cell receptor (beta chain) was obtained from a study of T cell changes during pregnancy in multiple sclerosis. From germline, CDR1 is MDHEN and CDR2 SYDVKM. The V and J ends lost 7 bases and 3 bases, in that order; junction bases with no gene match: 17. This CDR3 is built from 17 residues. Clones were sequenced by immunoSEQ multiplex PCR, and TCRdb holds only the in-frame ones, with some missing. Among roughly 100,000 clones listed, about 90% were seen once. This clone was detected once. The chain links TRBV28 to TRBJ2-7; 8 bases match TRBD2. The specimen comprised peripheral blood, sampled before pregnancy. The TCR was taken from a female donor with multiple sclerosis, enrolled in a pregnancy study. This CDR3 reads CASTPPRGGRRDYEQYF. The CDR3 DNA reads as TGTGCCAGCACTCCACCCCGGGGGGGCCGCCGGGACTACGAGCAGTACTTC.